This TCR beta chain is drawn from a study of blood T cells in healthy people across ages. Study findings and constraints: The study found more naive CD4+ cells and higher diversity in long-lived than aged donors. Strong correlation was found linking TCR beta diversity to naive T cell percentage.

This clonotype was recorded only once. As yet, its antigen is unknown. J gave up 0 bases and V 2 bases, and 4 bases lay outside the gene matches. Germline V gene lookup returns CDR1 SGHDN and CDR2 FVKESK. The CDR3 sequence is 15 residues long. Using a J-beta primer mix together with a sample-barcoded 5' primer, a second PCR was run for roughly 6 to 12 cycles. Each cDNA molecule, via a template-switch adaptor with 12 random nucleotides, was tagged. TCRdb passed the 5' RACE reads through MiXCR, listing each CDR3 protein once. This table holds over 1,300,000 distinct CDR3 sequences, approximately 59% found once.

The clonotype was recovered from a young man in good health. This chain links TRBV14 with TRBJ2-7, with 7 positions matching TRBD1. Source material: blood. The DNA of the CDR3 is TGTGCCAGCAGCCAATCCGGGGACAGCTCCTACGAGCAGTACTTC. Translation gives CASSQSGDSSYEQYF.